Following are 8 T cell receptor beta chains from one sample sequenced in a study of blood T cells in healthy people across ages. The authors ran a second PCR of roughly 6 to 12 cycles using a sample-barcoded 5' primer and a J-beta primer mix. TCRdb analysed the 5' RACE reads with MiXCR anew, one entry per CDR3 protein. Of about 1.5 million distinct CDR3 sequences in the sample, about 40% were seen once. The sequenced sample was blood. The receptors come from a woman aged 18-29 years in good health.

CDR3 amino acids: CASSPPGQGLEETQYF. The CDR3 DNA reads as TGTGCCAGCAGCCCCCCTGGACAGGGGCTAGAAGAGACCCAGTACTTC. The chain carries TRBV21-1 and TRBJ2-5; TRBD1, as called in the table, went unchecked against the DNA. TRBV21-1 is a documented pseudogene. The CDR3 extends over 16 amino acids.

The chain uses TRBV2 and TRBJ2-1; the D is unclear. CDR1 is SNHLY, CDR2 FYNNEI, per germline. Deletions cut 2 bases from V and 1 base from J, with 9 bases between. This CDR3 has 15 residues. DNA of the CDR3: TGTGCCAGCAGTGAAAGGCAGATTTCCTACAATGAGCAGTTCTTC. Its translation is CASSERQISYNEQFF.

The table lists this clonotype with a few counts. This chain links TRBV27 with TRBJ2-5, with D unclear. CDR1 and CDR2 from the germline V gene are MNHEY and SMNVEV (reference sequence). The V gene lost 2 bases and the J gene lost 4 bases, with 20 bases spanning the gap. There are 17 residues in the CDR3. This CDR3 is CASSLVWAGPKRETQYF. In DNA, the CDR3 is TGTGCCAGCAGTTTAGTCTGGGCCGGACCGAAGCGAGAGACCCAGTACTTC.

This clonotype was picked up a small number of times. The chain recombines TRBV6-1 with TRBJ1-2; D perhaps matches TRBD1 (6 bases). CDR1 is MNHNS and CDR2 is SASEGT in the germline V gene. V lost 8 bases, J lost 4 bases, and 17 bases lay in between. The CDR3 consists of 14 residues. CDR3 protein: CASEQNQGLYGYTF. The DNA for the CDR3 is TGTGCCAGCGAGCAAAATCAGGGGCTCTATGGCTACACCTTC.

This clonotype was detected a few times. The chain has TRBV6-1 and TRBJ2-7, with 8 nucleotides matching TRBD2. J lost 5 bases, V lost 5 bases, and 5 bases had no gene match. The CDR3 consists of 13 residues. Germline V gives CDR1 MNHNS, CDR2 SASEGT. In DNA, the CDR3 is TGTGCCAGCAGTCTGACTAGCGCCCACGAGCAGTACTTC. Protein sequence: CASSLTSAHEQYF.

The chain links TRBV20-1 to TRBJ2-1; 7 bases agree with TRBD2. With V trimmed by 3 bases and J by 8 bases, 10 bases remained unmatched. This CDR3 has 14 residues. The germline V gene encodes CDR1 DFQATT and CDR2 SNEGSKA (reference sequence). CDR3 DNA sequence: TGCAGTGCTAGCCGAGGCGGGAGTCTTGATGAGCAGTTCTTC. This translates into CSASRGGSLDEQFF.

V and J are TRBV7-9 and TRBJ2-1, with unresolved D. The J call may be in error: the DNA end matches TRBJ2-7 better. Germline CDR1 and CDR2: SEHNR and FQNEAQ (reference sequence). The CDR3 extends over 14 amino acids. In DNA, the CDR3 is TGTGCCAGCAGTATAGGGAACTCCTACAATGAGCAGTACTTC. Its translation: CASSIGNSYNEQYF.

This chain links TRBV6-1 with TRBJ1-6, with 8 bases matching TRBD1. Trimming removed 6 bases from V and 8 bases from J; junction bases left unmatched: 6. The length of the CDR3 is 14 residues. Per germline, CDR1 MNHNS and CDR2 SASEGT. For the CDR3, the DNA is TGTGCCAGCAGCCAGGGGGCGAGTCATTCACCCCTCCACTTT. It encodes CASSQGASHSPLHF.